Presented here are 25 T cell receptor beta chains from one specimen sequenced in a study of CD8+ T cells in alopecia areata. cDNA reverse transcribed from extracted RNA served as the sequencing template. Produced via immunoSEQ multiplex PCR; TCRdb's table is partial and in-frame only. The sample lists roughly 76,000 clones, 29% occurring once. Treatment noted: oral pan-JAK inhibitor, 5-10 mg twice daily. Source: CD8+ T cells sorted from blood, taken at week 4, from a patient treated with tofacitinib. These receptors came from a human donor with alopecia areata.

This rearrangement joins TRBV7-2 to TRBJ2-5; D not certain. Germline lookup yields CDR1 SGHTA and CDR2 FQGNSA. The length of the CDR3 is 16 residues. Trimming shortened V by 5 bases and J by 1 base, and 17 bases separated the two germline ends. CDR3 DNA: TGTGCCAGCAGCCGCCTGGGTAGGCAGTTCCAAGAGACCCAGTACTTC. Its protein is CASSRLGRQFQETQYF. Looking up the rest from reference TRBV7-2 and TRBJ2-5 gives the full variable domain: GAGVSQSPSNKVTEKGKDVELRCDPISGHTALYWYRQSLGQGLEFLIYFQGNSAPDKSGLPSDRFSAERTGGSVSTLTIQRTQQEDSAVYLCASSRLGRQFQETQYFGPGTRLLVL.

CDR3 sequence: CASGDLGAINTEAFF. In DNA form, the CDR3 reads TGTGCCAGCGGCGATTTAGGGGCGATCAACACTGAAGCTTTCTTT. The rearrangement joins TRBV7-9 to TRBJ1-1; D is perhaps TRBD1 (5 bases). V dropped 8 bases and J dropped 2 bases, with 18 bases sitting between them. CDR3 size: 15 residues. Germline V gives CDR1 SEHNR, CDR2 FQNEAQ (reference sequence).

The gene calls are TRBV29-1 and TRBJ1-1; D perhaps matches TRBD1 (5 bases). The CDR3 has 13 residues. The V end was cut by 0 bases, the J end by 6 bases, with 11 bases between. CDR1 and CDR2 from the germline V gene are SQVTM and ANQGSEA. In DNA, the CDR3 is TGCAGCGTTGAAGACGCAACAGGAGCTGAAGCTTTCTTT. It translates to CSVEDATGAEAFF.

This clone was found a few times. For the CDR3, the DNA is TGTGCCAGCAGCCGGGGACCCCCGGCTGGGGCCAACGTCCTGACTTTC. Translating gives CASSRGPPAGANVLTF. The chain carries TRBV7-2 and TRBJ2-6, with D perhaps matching TRBD1 or TRBD2 (5 bases each). V gave up 5 bases and J gave up 2 bases, with 13 bases separating them. Germline assignment: CDR1 SGHTA and CDR2 FQGNSA. The CDR3 consists of 16 residues.

The chain has TRBV19 and TRBJ1-5; possible D gene TRBD1, 5 bases. Germline-derived CDR1 and CDR2 are LNHDA and SQIVND (reference sequence). Deletions cut 7 bases from V and 5 bases from J, with 12 bases between. This CDR3 region has 13 residues. The chain's CDR3 is CASTGRGHQPQHF. For the CDR3, the DNA is TGTGCCAGTACGGGTAGGGGTCATCAGCCCCAGCATTTT.

J is TRBJ1-2 and V is TRBV29-1, with 8 nucleotides matching TRBD1. This CDR3 has 12 amino acids. In germline, CDR1 is SQVTM, CDR2 ANQGSEA. CDR3 loop: CAVLQGEGGYTF. Here the CDR3 DNA reads TGCGCCGTCTTACAGGGGGAAGGTGGCTACACCTTC.

Ten or more counts support this clone. V usage is TRBV10-3 and J usage is TRBJ1-1; D unresolved. Between the trimmed V and J ends, which lost 9 bases and 1 base, there was a span of 9 bases. Germline lookup yields CDR1 ENHRY and CDR2 SYGVKD. The CDR3 loop spans 12 amino acids. The CDR3 bases are TGTGCCATTTCGGGCGAGAACACTGAAGCTTTCTTT. It yields the protein CAISGENTEAFF.

The V gene is TRBV7-9, the J gene TRBJ2-7; TRBD2 is a possible D gene (5 bases). The CDR3 has 14 residues. V dropped 2 bases and J dropped 4 bases, with 12 bases sitting between them. Germline V CDR1 and CDR2: SEHNR, FQNEAQ (reference sequence). The CDR3 spells CASSLLAAPYEQYF. The CDR3 DNA sequence: TGTGCCAGCAGCTTACTAGCAGCACCGTACGAGCAGTACTTC. The variable domain in full, completed from reference TRBV7-9 and TRBJ2-7, reads DTGVSQNPRHKITKRGQNVTFRCDPISEHNRLYWYRQTLGQGPEFLTYFQNEAQLEKSRLLSDRFSAERPKGSFSTLEIQRTEQGDSAMYLCASSLLAAPYEQYFGPGTRLTVT.

V is TRBV29-1 and J is TRBJ2-7; no definite D call. Trimming removed 4 bases at V and 2 bases at J, with 9 bases between. Germline CDR1 and CDR2: SQVTM and ANQGSEA. The CDR3 runs to 12 residues. The CDR3 nucleotides are TGCAGCGTTGCCGAGAAGGCCTACGAGCAGTACTTC. It is translated as CSVAEKAYEQYF.

The chain carries TRBV6-1 and TRBJ1-2; D uncertain. Trimming removed 1 base at V and 4 bases at J, with 13 bases between. The CDR3 contains 15 residues. The germline gives CDR1 MNHNS, CDR2 SASEGT. CDR3 amino acids: CASSEELGEIYGYTF. CDR3 DNA: TGTGCCAGCAGTGAAGAACTGGGTGAGATCTATGGCTACACCTTC.

There are a few counts of this clone. This chain links TRBV7-2 with TRBJ2-7; TRBD1 agrees at 7 bases. The CDR3 length is 14 residues. V was clipped by 4 bases and J by 2 bases; unmatched bases: 5. Germline V CDR1 and CDR2: SGHTA, FQGNSA. CDR3 DNA: TGTGCCAGCAGCTACCGACAGGGCGCCTACGAGCAGTACTTC. Its translation: CASSYRQGAYEQYF.

The rearrangement links TRBV7-9 to TRBJ1-2, with 7 bases that match TRBD1. Germline V gene sequence: CDR1 SEHNR, CDR2 FQNEAQ (reference sequence). The CDR3 has 15 amino acids. V trimming: 4 bases; J trimming: 4 bases; junction bases outside the gene matches: 9. The CDR3 bases are TGTGCCAGCAGCTCGACGCCGGGACAGAGCTATGGCTACACCTTC. Amino acid sequence: CASSSTPGQSYGYTF.

The sample holds a few counts of this clone. CDR3 region: CASTPLAGGTDTQYF. The CDR3, as DNA: TGCGCCAGCACCCCACTAGCGGGAGGGACAGATACGCAGTATTTT. J is TRBJ2-3 and V is TRBV4-1, with TRBD2 matching over 13 bases. Germline V gene sequence: CDR1 MGHRA, CDR2 YSYEKL. The trim removed 7 bases at V and 3 bases at J, leaving 4 bases unmatched. The CDR3 loop spans 15 amino acids.

The chain joins TRBV30 to TRBJ2-5; 10 positions agree with TRBD1. V was clipped by 1 base and J by 5 bases; unmatched bases: 4. Germline CDR1 and CDR2: GTSNPN and SVGIG (reference sequence). The CDR3 extends over 14 amino acids. CDR3 coding DNA: TGTGCCTGGAGTGGCGGACAGGGGGAGGAGACCCAGTACTTC. This codes for CAWSGGQGEETQYF.

This chain connects TRBV11-2 to TRBJ2-1, with 7 bases that match TRBD1. Unmatched junction bases numbered 3, after V lost 4 bases and J lost 3 bases. This CDR3 is 14 amino acids long. Germline assignment: CDR1 SGHAT and CDR2 FQNNGV. CDR3 in amino acids: CASSSGTVYNEQFF. As DNA, the CDR3 is TGTGCCAGCAGCTCCGGGACAGTCTACAATGAGCAGTTCTTC.

The chain couples TRBV30 to TRBJ1-5; no reliable D call. Germline V gene data show CDR1 as GTSNPN and CDR2 as SVGIG (reference sequence). V lost 0 bases and J 0 bases, leaving 6 bases between the germline ends. This CDR3 is built from 14 residues. CDR3 bases: TGTGCCTGGAGTGTAGTGTCTAGCAATCAGCCCCAGCATTTT. It specifies CAWSVVSSNQPQHF.

The chain employs TRBV2 and TRBJ2-4; a weak D match, TRBD2 (5 bases). The CDR3 sequence is 15 residues long. CDR1 and CDR2 from the germline V gene are SNHLY and FYNNEI. V lost 4 bases and J 0 bases, leaving 10 bases between the germline ends. CDR3 in amino acids: CASSVPGLAKNIQYF. Written as DNA, the CDR3 is TGTGCCAGCAGTGTTCCTGGACTAGCCAAAAACATTCAGTACTTC.

This clone was recorded a few times. The V and J genes are TRBV14 and TRBJ2-1; TRBD1 matches 7 bases. Trimming at V came to 0 bases and at J to 3 bases, leaving 2 bases not matched to a gene. This CDR3 contains 15 residues. The V gene's germline CDR1 is SGHDN and CDR2 FVKESK. The CDR3 DNA sequence: TGTGCCAGCAGCCAAGATGACAGGGTCTACAATGAGCAGTTCTTC. It translates to CASSQDDRVYNEQFF.

In this sample, this clone turned up a few times. The rearrangement links TRBV4-1 to TRBJ2-1, with D possibly TRBD2 on 7 matching bases. CDR3 length: 16 amino acids. Between the trimmed V and J ends, which lost 0 bases and 4 bases, there was a span of 13 bases. Germline assignment: CDR1 MGHRA and CDR2 YSYEKL. The CDR3: CASSQDGGGLYNEQFF. The CDR3 bases are TGCGCCAGCAGCCAAGACGGCGGGGGCTTATACAATGAGCAGTTCTTC.

The sample holds a few counts of this clone. The CDR3 coding sequence is TGCAGCGTAAAGGACAGGGCAACCGGCTACACCTTC. The encoded protein is CSVKDRATGYTF. The chain links TRBV29-1 to TRBJ1-2; 8 bases align to TRBD1. V shed 6 bases and J 8 bases; nucleotides not matched to a gene: 8. This CDR3 spans 12 amino acids. CDR1 is SQVTM, CDR2 ANQGSEA, per germline.

As for this clone: The sample contains more than one DNA sequence encoding this CDR3. The chain has TRBV29-1 and TRBJ2-7, with a weak D call TRBD2 (5 bases). Deletions cut 4 bases from V and 3 bases from J, with 7 bases between. Per the germline V gene, CDR1 is SQVTM and CDR2 is ANQGSEA. The CDR3 runs 11 residues. CDR3 sequence (DNA): TGCAGCGTTGGAGGAGGCTACGAGCAGTACTTC. Translation: CSVGGGYEQYF.

There are a few counts of this clone. The V call is TRBV27, the J call TRBJ2-1; TRBD2 matches 11 bases. Trimming removed 4 bases from V and 2 bases from J; junction bases left unmatched: 4. Germline V gene lookup returns CDR1 MNHEY and CDR2 SMNVEV (reference sequence). The CDR3 contains 16 residues. The CDR3 bases are TGTGCCAGCAGTTGGGGGACTAGCGGCACCTACAATGAGCAGTTCTTC. Its protein product is CASSWGTSGTYNEQFF.

V is TRBV25-1 and J is TRBJ2-1; D is undetermined. Germline CDR1 is MGHDK and CDR2 is SYGVNS. The V gene lost 5 bases and the J gene lost 7 bases, with 6 bases spanning the gap. This CDR3 has 11 amino acids. The CDR3 sequence is CASSNLNEQFF. The CDR3 DNA reads TGTGCCAGCAGTAACTTAAATGAGCAGTTCTTC.

The chain's CDR3 is CASSTGRWNEQFF. CDR3 in DNA: TGTGCCAGCAGCACTGGACGTTGGAATGAGCAGTTCTTC. This chain links TRBV11-2 with TRBJ2-1; D is undetermined. This CDR3 has 13 residues. V lost 5 bases to trimming and J lost 7 bases, with 12 bases between them. Germline V gives CDR1 SGHAT, CDR2 FQNNGV.

This sequence joins TRBV4-3 and TRBJ2-1, with D perhaps matching TRBD2 (6 bases). Trimming took off 0 bases at V and 5 bases at J, with 17 bases between the two ends. The CDR3 spans 17 residues. Germline V gene sequence: CDR1 LGHNA, CDR2 YSLEER. The CDR3 reads CASSQEGGTRTHNEQFF. CDR3 sequence (DNA): TGCGCCAGCAGCCAAGAAGGCGGGACTCGAACCCACAATGAGCAGTTCTTC.